Sequencing of this TCR beta chain was carried out in a study of early T cells in non-severe SARS-CoV-2 infection. Study results and limitations: VDJdb matches were skewed toward anti-spike CD8 T cell responses.

With 5 bases clipped from V and 9 bases from J, the junction kept 9 bases outside the gene matches. CDR3 length: 16 amino acids. Germline V gene lookup returns CDR1 SGHAT and CDR2 FQNNGV. The sample holds many counts of this clonotype. Its antigen is currently unknown. Each CDR3 protein gets one entry after TCRdb re-called the 5' RACE reads with MiXCR. The data show around 30,000 distinct CDR3 sequences, roughly 5.8% seen once. The chain links TRBV11-2 to TRBJ1-6; 11 nucleotides match TRBD1. Input material: whole blood. The sequence was collected from an adult who was a healthcare worker with PCR-confirmed SARS-CoV-2 infection or an uninfected control (not recorded which). CDR3 amino acids: CASSRPGQGASSPLHF. As DNA, the CDR3 is TGTGCCAGCAGCCGGCCCGGACAGGGGGCGTCTTCACCCCTCCACTTT.